What follows is one TCR beta chain and its context. Its specificity is unknown. The germline gives CDR1 MNHEY, CDR2 SVGAGI. CDR3 length: 15 amino acids. The junction had 8 bases not matched to a gene; V was cut back by 5 bases and J by 6 bases. Single viable CD3+CD4+CD8-CD45RO+ cells were sorted as the memory CD4+ T cells. Libraries were prepared by immunoSEQ multiplex PCR; TCRdb keeps only in-frame clonotypes and omits some of them. The top ten clones hold 2.5% to 3% of a sample with 70,000 or so clones, roughly 80% of them seen once. The data originate from a study of memory CD4+ T cells and cytomegalovirus serostatus. Study conclusions and caveats: The CMV-associated TCR signature appears largely within the CD4+ memory repertoire.

The sequence was obtained from an adult in good health and CMV-seropositive. Material for sequencing was memory CD4+ T cells from blood. The rearrangement uses TRBV6-5 and TRBJ2-2; 8 nucleotides agree with TRBD1. CDR3 residues: CASSRYPRGPGELFF. The CDR3 DNA is TGTGCCAGCAGTCGCTACCCCAGGGGGCCCGGGGAGCTGTTTTTT.